Presented here are 23 T cell receptor beta chains from one specimen sequenced in a study of cytomegalovirus exposure and HLA in healthy donors. Use of 60 Vbeta and 13 Jbeta primers characterized the PCR. Profiled with immunoSEQ multiplex PCR; TCRdb holds only in-frame clones, not every one. This table has some 130,000 clones, more than 65% appearing once. Material: PBMCs. Source of these receptors: a male donor in good health and CMV-seropositive.

The chain is built from TRBV2 and TRBJ1-1; the D gene is possibly TRBD1 (5 bases). V lost 5 bases and J lost 2, with 9 bases in between. This CDR3 contains 13 residues. Per the germline V gene, CDR1 is SNHLY and CDR2 is FYNNEI. CDR3 DNA: TGTGCCAGCAGTCCGCAGGGAAACACTGAAGCTTTCTTT. Its protein is CASSPQGNTEAFF.

This sequence joins TRBV28 and TRBJ2-1, with 9 bases aligning to TRBD1. The V segment lost 6 bases and the J segment 5 bases; nucleotides outside the gene matches: 2. The CDR3 is 13 amino acids. Germline CDR1 is MDHEN and CDR2 is SYDVKM. For the CDR3, the DNA is TGTGCCAGCAGCGGACAGGGGAACAATGAGCAGTTCTTC. Protein sequence: CASSGQGNNEQFF.

This clone turned up a few times. The DNA for the CDR3 is TGCGCCAGCAGCTCCTCGACGGGGAACACTGAAGCTTTCTTT. It codes for CASSSSTGNTEAFF. The chain couples TRBV5-1 to TRBJ1-1, with D unresolved. The CDR3 runs 14 residues. Per germline, CDR1 SGHRS and CDR2 YFSETQ. Trimming cost V 3 bases and J 1 base, with 10 bases left between them.

The genes are TRBV6-5 and TRBJ1-6, with 8 bases lining up with TRBD1. Germline V lookup: CDR1 MNHEY, CDR2 SVGAGI. The CDR3 spans 15 residues. V lost 6 bases, J lost 1 base, and 2 bases stayed unmatched. The CDR3 sequence: CASSNRGSYNSPLHF. CDR3 DNA sequence: TGTGCCAGCAGCAACAGGGGGTCCTATAATTCACCCCTCCACTTT.

V gene TRBV14 combines with J gene TRBJ2-7, with D possibly TRBD2 on 6 matching bases. This CDR3 has 12 amino acids. V lost 5 bases and J 2 bases, leaving 7 bases between the germline ends. Per the germline V gene, CDR1 is SGHDN and CDR2 is FVKESK. This CDR3 is CASSGGPYEQYF. The CDR3 DNA reads TGTGCCAGCAGCGGAGGGCCCTACGAGCAGTACTTC.

This clone showed up just once. This chain uses TRBV30 with TRBJ2-7; 9 bases align to TRBD1. Germline V gene sequence: CDR1 GTSNPN, CDR2 SVGIG (reference sequence). The CDR3 is made up of 12 amino acids. Trimming cost V 6 bases and J 6 bases; bases outside gene matches: 6. The CDR3 DNA is TGTGCCTGCCGGCCGACAGGGGGCGAGCAGTACTTC. Translating gives CACRPTGGEQYF.

V is TRBV4-2 and J is TRBJ1-4; the D is unclear. V dropped 1 base and J dropped 8 bases, with 17 bases sitting between them. Germline V lookup: CDR1 LGHNA, CDR2 YNFKEQ. CDR3 length equals 16 residues. Written as DNA, the CDR3 is TGTGCCAGCAGCCAAGTATCACCTGACGAGGGAGAAAAACTGTTTTTT. Protein sequence: CASSQVSPDEGEKLFF.

This chain links TRBV6-4 with TRBJ2-3, with TRBD2 matching 11 bases. The germline V gene encodes CDR1 MRHNA and CDR2 SNTAGT. Trimming took 3 bases from V and 4 from J; bases not matched to a gene: 6. The CDR3 loop spans 16 amino acids. CDR3 DNA sequence: TGTGCCAGCAGTGAAGCGGTAGCGGGAGGGGCAGATACGCAGTATTTT. It encodes CASSEAVAGGADTQYF.

There are a few counts of this clone. The V and J genes are TRBV5-4 and TRBJ2-1, with 9 positions matching TRBD1. From germline, CDR1 is SGHNT and CDR2 YYREEE (reference sequence). This CDR3 comprises 16 residues. J lost 6 bases, V lost 4 bases, and 11 bases had no gene match. The CDR3 loop is CASSQDPGTGFNEQFF. The CDR3 DNA reads TGTGCCAGCAGCCAAGACCCTGGGACAGGGTTCAATGAGCAGTTCTTC.

The chain recombines TRBV30 with TRBJ1-1; 7 positions match TRBD1. V lost 1 base, J lost 5 bases, and 7 bases stayed unmatched. Germline V gives CDR1 GTSNPN, CDR2 SVGIG (reference sequence). The CDR3 extends over 14 amino acids. The CDR3 reads CAWSEGGGKTEAFF. The CDR3 nucleotides are TGTGCCTGGAGTGAAGGAGGGGGCAAGACTGAAGCTTTCTTT.

This clone appeared a few times. The gene calls are TRBV5-1 and TRBJ2-7; 10 nucleotides align to TRBD1. Germline V CDR1 and CDR2: SGHRS, YFSETQ. This CDR3 is 15 amino acids long. Trimming at V came to 4 bases and at J to 3 bases, leaving 7 bases not matched to a gene. DNA for the CDR3: TGCGCCAGCAGCGGACTTCGGACAGGGGGCTACGAGCAGTACTTC. It translates to CASSGLRTGGYEQYF. Filled out from reference TRBV5-1 and TRBJ2-7, the complete variable domain reads KAGVTQTPRYLIKTRGQQVTLSCSPISGHRSVSWYQQTPGQGLQFLFEYFSETQRNKGNFPGRFSGRQFSNSRSEMNVSTLELGDSALYLCASSGLRTGGYEQYFGPGTRLTVT.

The V call is TRBV7-3, the J call TRBJ2-7; 8 nucleotides line up with TRBD2. Germline values: CDR1 SGHTA, CDR2 FQGTGA. This CDR3 spans 15 amino acids. V lost 5 bases and J lost 3; bases outside the gene matches: 9. CDR3 sequence: CASSPSASGYYEQYF. Here the CDR3 DNA reads TGTGCCAGCAGCCCCTCGGCTAGCGGGTACTACGAGCAGTACTTC.

This clone was counted a few times. The V call is TRBV7-2, the J call TRBJ1-3; D uncertain. Deletions cut 1 base from V and 0 bases from J, with 16 bases between. This CDR3 comprises 18 residues. Germline V gene lookup returns CDR1 SGHTA and CDR2 FQGNSA. In nucleotides, the CDR3 is TGTGCCAGCAGCTTAGTAGGTGGCGGGGAGACCTCTGGAAACACCATATATTTT. Translation: CASSLVGGGETSGNTIYF.

CDR3 DNA: TGTGCCAGCAGTGAAGGGTCACAGGCGGAAAAACTGTTTTTT. This codes for CASSEGSQAEKLFF. The chain links TRBV6-1 to TRBJ1-4; a weak D match, TRBD1 (5 bases). Germline V gene lookup returns CDR1 MNHNS and CDR2 SASEGT. This CDR3 spans 14 amino acids. V lost 1 base and J lost 8, with 11 bases in between.

DNA of the CDR3: TGTGCCAGCAGCTCTACAGGGGTGGGCACCGGGGAGCTGTTTTTT. Residues: CASSSTGVGTGELFF. V is TRBV7-2 and J is TRBJ2-2, with 7 bases fitting TRBD1. V shed 4 bases, J shed 4 bases, and the junction held 6 bases outside the gene matches. The germline CDR1 and CDR2 sequences are SGHTA and FQGNSA. CDR3 length: 15 residues.

The genes are TRBV29-1 and TRBJ1-1, with D perhaps TRBD1 (6 bases). Germline CDR1 reads SQVTM; CDR2 reads ANQGSEA. Deletions cut 7 bases from V and 4 bases from J, with 19 bases between. This CDR3 is built from 14 residues. CDR3 residues: CSAPEGQGITEAFF. The CDR3, as DNA: TGCAGCGCCCCCGAGGGGCAGGGGATCACTGAAGCTTTCTTT.

This rearrangement joins TRBV28 to TRBJ1-1; D gene unclear. Trimming took off 4 bases at V and 2 bases at J, with 20 bases between the two ends. The germline V gene encodes CDR1 MDHEN and CDR2 SYDVKM. The CDR3 extends over 17 amino acids. The CDR3: CASSSARRLGENTEAFF. DNA for the CDR3: TGTGCCAGCAGTTCCGCCCGTCGACTGGGAGAAAACACTGAAGCTTTCTTT.

This chain uses TRBV6-6 with TRBJ2-1; a weak D match, TRBD2 (5 bases). CDR3 length: 12 residues. Germline values: CDR1 MNHNY, CDR2 SVGAGI (reference sequence). V lost 8 bases and J 7 bases, leaving 12 bases between the germline ends. Here the CDR3 reads CASALPGNEQFF. CDR3 in DNA: TGTGCCAGCGCCCTTCCGGGGAATGAGCAGTTCTTC.

The chain uses TRBV2 and TRBJ1-6; D remains unclear. CDR3 length: 16 amino acids. Trimming removed 4 bases at V and 5 bases at J, with 15 bases between. Germline V gene lookup returns CDR1 SNHLY and CDR2 FYNNEI. CDR3 sequence: CASSVMGSQNNSPLHF. DNA for the CDR3: TGTGCCAGCAGTGTGATGGGCAGCCAGAATAATTCACCCCTCCACTTT.

There are a few counts of this clone. The chain uses TRBV15 and TRBJ2-5; 11 bases align to TRBD2. J gave up 2 bases and V 10 bases, and 12 bases lay outside the gene matches. The germline gives CDR1 LNHNV, CDR2 YYDKDF (reference sequence). The CDR3 totals 16 residues. The CDR3 sequence: CAIRGGTSGAQETQYF. CDR3 bases: TGTGCCATCCGAGGCGGGACTAGCGGTGCGCAAGAGACCCAGTACTTC.

In its sample, this clone was seen once. V gene TRBV15 combines with J gene TRBJ2-1; 9 positions match TRBD2. Germline V gene data show CDR1 as LNHNV and CDR2 as YYDKDF (reference sequence). This CDR3 is 18 amino acids long. After removal of 3 bases from V and 5 bases from J, the junction contained 14 bases not matched to a gene. The CDR3: CATSRRLAGNGAHNEQFF. DNA for the CDR3: TGTGCCACCAGCAGGAGGCTAGCGGGAAATGGGGCTCACAATGAGCAGTTCTTC. Full variable domain (remainder filled in from reference TRBV15 and TRBJ2-1): DAMVIQNPRYQVTQFGKPVTLSCSQTLNHNVMYWYQQKSSQAPKLLFHYYDKDFNNEADTPDNFQSRRPNTSFCFLDIRSPGLGDTAMYLCATSRRLAGNGAHNEQFFGPGTRLTVL.

This clone is a singleton in its sample. This rearrangement joins TRBV28 to TRBJ1-1; D unclear. The germline V and J ends were trimmed by 4 bases and 7 bases, with 10 bases remaining between them. The CDR3 runs 12 residues. The germline CDR1 and CDR2 sequences are MDHEN and SYDVKM. CDR3 sequence reads: CASSYPPGEAFF. CDR3 bases: TGTGCCAGCAGTTATCCCCCCGGTGAAGCTTTCTTT.

The V and J genes are TRBV6-4 and TRBJ2-6; TRBD2 might be the D (5 bases). Germline assignment: CDR1 MRHNA and CDR2 SNTAGT. The CDR3 runs to 17 residues. Deletions cut 4 bases from V and 0 bases from J, with 13 bases between. CDR3 nucleotides: TGTGCCAGCAGTGGGACGGACTCGAGCTCTGGGGCCAACGTCCTGACTTTC. It translates to CASSGTDSSSGANVLTF.